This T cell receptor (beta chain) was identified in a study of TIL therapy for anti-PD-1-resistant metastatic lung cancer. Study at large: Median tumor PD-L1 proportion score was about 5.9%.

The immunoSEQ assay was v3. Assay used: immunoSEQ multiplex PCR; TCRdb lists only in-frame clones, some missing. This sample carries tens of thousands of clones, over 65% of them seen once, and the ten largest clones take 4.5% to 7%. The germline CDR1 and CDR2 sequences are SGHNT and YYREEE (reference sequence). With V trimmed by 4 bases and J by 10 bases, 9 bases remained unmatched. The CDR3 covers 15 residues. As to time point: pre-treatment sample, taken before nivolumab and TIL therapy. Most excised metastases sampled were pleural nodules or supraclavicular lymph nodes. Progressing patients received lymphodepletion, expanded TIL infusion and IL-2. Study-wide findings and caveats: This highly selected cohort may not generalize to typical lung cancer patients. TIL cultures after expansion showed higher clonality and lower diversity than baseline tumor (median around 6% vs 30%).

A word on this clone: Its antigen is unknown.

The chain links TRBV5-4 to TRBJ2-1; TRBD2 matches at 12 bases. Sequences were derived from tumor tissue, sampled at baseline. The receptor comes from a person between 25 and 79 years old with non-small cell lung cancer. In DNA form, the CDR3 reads TGTGCCAGCAGCCCCCCTTCCCTAGCGGGAGGGGAGCAGTTCTTC. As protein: CASSPPSLAGGEQFF.